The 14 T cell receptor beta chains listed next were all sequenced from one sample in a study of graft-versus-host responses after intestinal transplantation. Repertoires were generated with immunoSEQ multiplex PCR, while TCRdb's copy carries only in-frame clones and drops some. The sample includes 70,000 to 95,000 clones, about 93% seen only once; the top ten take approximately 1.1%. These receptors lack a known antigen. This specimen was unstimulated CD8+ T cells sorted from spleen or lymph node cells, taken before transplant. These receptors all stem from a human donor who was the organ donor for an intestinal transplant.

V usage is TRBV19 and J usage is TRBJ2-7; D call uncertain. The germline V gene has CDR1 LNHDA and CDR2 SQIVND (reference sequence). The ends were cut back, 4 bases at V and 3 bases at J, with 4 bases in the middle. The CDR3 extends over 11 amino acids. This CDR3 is CASSSGYEQYF. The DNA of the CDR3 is TGTGCCAGTAGTAGCGGCTACGAGCAGTACTTC.

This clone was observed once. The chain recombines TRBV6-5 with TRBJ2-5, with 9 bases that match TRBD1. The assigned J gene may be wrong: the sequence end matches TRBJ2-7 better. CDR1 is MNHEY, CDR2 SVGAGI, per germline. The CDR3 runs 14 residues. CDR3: CASSYGTGIGEQYF. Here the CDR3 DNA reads TGTGCCAGCAGTTACGGGACAGGGATTGGCGAGCAGTACTTC.

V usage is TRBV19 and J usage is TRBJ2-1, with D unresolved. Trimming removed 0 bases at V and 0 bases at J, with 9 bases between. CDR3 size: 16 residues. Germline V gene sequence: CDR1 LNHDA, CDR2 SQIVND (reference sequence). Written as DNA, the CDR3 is TGTGCCAGTAGTATAGATCAAGCGCCCTCCTACAATGAGCAGTTCTTC. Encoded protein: CASSIDQAPSYNEQFF.

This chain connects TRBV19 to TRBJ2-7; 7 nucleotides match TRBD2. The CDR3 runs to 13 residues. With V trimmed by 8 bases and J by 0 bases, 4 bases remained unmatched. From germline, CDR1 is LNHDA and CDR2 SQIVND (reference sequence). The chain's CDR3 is CASSSGPSYEQYF. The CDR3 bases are TGTGCCAGTTCTAGCGGTCCCTCCTACGAGCAGTACTTC.

The chain's CDR3 is CASPRQINYSYEQYF. CDR3 nucleotide sequence: TGTGCCAGCCCCCGACAGATAAACTACTCCTACGAGCAGTACTTC. The genes are TRBV27 and TRBJ2-7; D is perhaps TRBD1 (5 bases). Trimming cost V 8 bases and J 0 bases, with 17 bases left between them. This CDR3 spans 15 amino acids. In germline, CDR1 is MNHEY, CDR2 SMNVEV (reference sequence).

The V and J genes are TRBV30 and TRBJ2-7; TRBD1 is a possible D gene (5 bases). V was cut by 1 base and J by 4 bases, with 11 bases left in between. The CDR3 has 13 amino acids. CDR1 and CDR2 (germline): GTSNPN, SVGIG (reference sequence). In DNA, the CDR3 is TGTGCCTGGAGTGACAAGGGGATGTACGAGCAGTACTTC. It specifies CAWSDKGMYEQYF.

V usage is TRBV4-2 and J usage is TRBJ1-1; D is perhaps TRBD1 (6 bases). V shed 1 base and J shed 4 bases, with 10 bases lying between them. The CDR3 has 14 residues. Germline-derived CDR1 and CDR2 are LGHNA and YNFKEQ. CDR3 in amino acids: CASSQVGGGTEAFF. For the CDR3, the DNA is TGTGCCAGCAGCCAAGTAGGGGGGGGCACTGAAGCTTTCTTT.

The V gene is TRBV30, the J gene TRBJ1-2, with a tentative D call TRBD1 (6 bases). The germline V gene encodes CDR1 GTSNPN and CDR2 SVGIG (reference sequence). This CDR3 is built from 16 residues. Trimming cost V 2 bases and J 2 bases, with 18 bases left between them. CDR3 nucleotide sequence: TGTGCCTGGAGTAGAGGACTGACAGGATCCAACTATGGCTACACCTTC. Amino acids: CAWSRGLTGSNYGYTF.

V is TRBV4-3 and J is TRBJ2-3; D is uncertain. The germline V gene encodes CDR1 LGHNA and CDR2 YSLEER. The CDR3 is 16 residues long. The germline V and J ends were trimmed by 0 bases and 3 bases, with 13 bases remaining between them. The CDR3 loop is CASSQDTERGTDTQYF. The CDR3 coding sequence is TGCGCCAGCAGCCAAGATACCGAGCGTGGAACAGATACGCAGTATTTT.

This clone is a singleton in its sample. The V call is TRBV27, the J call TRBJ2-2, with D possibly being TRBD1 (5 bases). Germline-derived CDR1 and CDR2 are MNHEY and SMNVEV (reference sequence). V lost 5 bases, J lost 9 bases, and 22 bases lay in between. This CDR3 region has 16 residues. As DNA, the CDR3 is TGTGCCAGCAGTCCCGTCCGGACACTATCGGGCAGGGAGCTGTTTTTT. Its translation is CASSPVRTLSGRELFF.

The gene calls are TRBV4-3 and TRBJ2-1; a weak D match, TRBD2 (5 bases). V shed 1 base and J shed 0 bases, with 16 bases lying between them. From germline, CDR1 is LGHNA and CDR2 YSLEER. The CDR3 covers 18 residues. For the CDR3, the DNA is TGCGCCAGCAGCCAAGCAGAGTGGGCGGGTGTCTCCTACAATGAGCAGTTCTTC. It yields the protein CASSQAEWAGVSYNEQFF.

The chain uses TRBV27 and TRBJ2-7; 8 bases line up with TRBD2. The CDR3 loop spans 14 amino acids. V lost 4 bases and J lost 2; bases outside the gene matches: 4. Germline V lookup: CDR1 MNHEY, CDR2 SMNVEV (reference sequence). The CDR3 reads CASSSSGPPYEQYF. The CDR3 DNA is TGTGCCAGCAGTTCTAGCGGGCCCCCCTACGAGCAGTACTTC.

The DNA for the CDR3 is TGTGCCAGCAGCCCCTCTCGGGGAGGAGGCACAGATACGCAGTATTTT. It translates to CASSPSRGGGTDTQYF. This rearrangement joins TRBV7-9 to TRBJ2-3; D might be TRBD2 (6 bases). Germline-derived CDR1 and CDR2 are SEHNR and FQNEAQ (reference sequence). There are 16 residues in the CDR3. Trimming removed 5 bases at V and 1 base at J, with 16 bases between.

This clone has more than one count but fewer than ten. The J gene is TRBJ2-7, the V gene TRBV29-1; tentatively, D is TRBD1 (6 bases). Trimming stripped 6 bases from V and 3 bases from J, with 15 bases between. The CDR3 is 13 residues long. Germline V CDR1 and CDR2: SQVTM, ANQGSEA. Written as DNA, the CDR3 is TGCAGCGTGACAGGACAGTCTTTCTACGAGCAGTACTTC. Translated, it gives CSVTGQSFYEQYF.